This TCR beta chain was captured by sequencing in a study of CXCR3-negative and CXCR3-positive naive CD8 T cells (dated by TCRdb to the late 2010s). About the full investigation: In total, some 130 million TRB reads were obtained, corresponding to roughly 1.5 +/- 0.3 million reads per library. TRBV-TRBJ cluster analysis included naive subsets from about 5 donors and memory cells from 3 donors. Diversity and physicochemical repertoire analyses were performed on about a dozen donors pooled from two independent experiments.

Sequencing used a NextSeq 550. The Human TCR Profiling Kit (MiLaboratory) was used to make UMI-labeled 5' RACE TRB cDNA libraries. The full amount of extracted RNA was used for cDNA synthesis, and the full amount of resulting cDNA was used for PCR amplification. Libraries were prepared in parallel with an identical number of PCR cycles. Per the authors' processing: About 50,000 +/- 10,000 unique UMI-labeled TRB cDNA molecules per library were extracted with MIGEC and MiXCR, with at least two reads per UMI required. On average, roughly 40,000 +/- 10,000 functional in-frame TRB CDR3 nucleotide clonotypes lacking stop codons were found per library. After downsampling to 5000 UMI-labeled TRB molecules per sample, diversity metrics such as normalized Shannon-Wiener and Chao1 were calculated in VDJtools. Clonotype-size-weighted physicochemical properties of the central five CDR3 residues (interaction energy, strength, volume and Kidera factor 4) were computed in VDJtools. TCRdb reprocessed the reads and assigns one entry to each CDR3 protein sequence, leaving out DNA. TCRdb's processing, not the study's, gives the V and J calls here. The sample's own table lists about 130,000 distinct CDR3 sequences. The ten top clones hold roughly 0.6% of the sample.

Broad study findings and their caveats: Comparably high repertoire diversity was found in both naive subsets, whereas much lower repertoire diversity was found in memory CD8+ T cells. Similar TRBV-TRBJ usage was shown by naive CXCR3-negative and CXCR3-positive cells from the same donor, whereas distinct patterns were shown by memory cells. Freshly isolated PBMCs were used for most assays because CXCR3 expression partially decreased after cryopreservation. Compared with CXCR3-negative naive cells, CXCR3-positive naive cells had TRB CDR3s with higher hydrophobicity (lower Kidera factor 4), lower energy, and higher strength and volume indices. Because surface CD5, which has been linked to self-reactivity in mice, was comparable between naive subsets, TCR interaction strength was also inferred from TRB CDR3 physicochemical properties.

For this clonotype: It lacks a known antigen.

The germline V gene (reference sequence) supplies CDR1 DFQATT and CDR2 SNEGSKA. The CDR3 covers 15 residues, taking in both the cysteine and the phenylalanine. The coding DNA is unavailable. Each CD8+ T cell subset was flow-sorted in triplicate, with fewer than 350,000 cells per subset placed directly into RLT lysis buffer. To keep memory contaminants out, a stringent definition of naive CD8+ T cells was applied: CD45RO-CCR7+CD27+CD95-. Using standard density gradient centrifugation, peripheral blood mononuclear cells were isolated from buffy coats. A FACSAria III was used to flow-sort naive CXCR3-negative and CXCR3-positive CD8+ T cells. Total RNA was extracted from sorted cells using an RNeasy Mini Kit.

This chain joins TRBV20-1 to TRBJ2-5; TCRdb's assignment of TRBD2 cannot be checked, as there is no DNA. The specimen sequenced was naive CXCR3+ CD8+ T cells from blood. In light of the paper, this sample's cell subset or site label describes: CD45RO-CCR7+CD27+CD95- naive CD8+ T cells expressing CXCR3 (TNR3+). This TCR derives from a human donor in good health. Some clones in this sample may be carry-over from other donors' samples. The encoded CDR3 is CSATSLAGVQETQYF.